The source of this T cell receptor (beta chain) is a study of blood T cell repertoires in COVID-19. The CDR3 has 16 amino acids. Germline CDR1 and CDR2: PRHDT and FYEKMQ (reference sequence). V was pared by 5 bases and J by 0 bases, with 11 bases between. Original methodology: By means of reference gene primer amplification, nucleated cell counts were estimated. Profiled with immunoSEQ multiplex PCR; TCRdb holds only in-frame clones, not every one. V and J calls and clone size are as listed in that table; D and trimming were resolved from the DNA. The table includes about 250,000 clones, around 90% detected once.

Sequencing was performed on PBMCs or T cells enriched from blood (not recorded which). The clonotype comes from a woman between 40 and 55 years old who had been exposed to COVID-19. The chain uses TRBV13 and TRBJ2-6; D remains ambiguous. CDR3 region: CASSLGSASGANVLTF. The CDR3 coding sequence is TGTGCCAGCAGCCTCGGGTCAGCCTCTGGGGCCAACGTCCTGACTTTC.